The 24 T cell receptor beta chains presented below share a single source sample, sequenced in a study of control samples from healthy donors and cancer patients (dated by TCRdb to 2018 to 2021). The library relied on the immunoSEQ multiplex PCR assay. TCRdb mirrors the immuneACCESS table, restricted to in-frame sequences. Some clones are absent from its copies; in checked studies, under half trace to an unresolved V gene, and the reason for the others is unknown. This sample holds approximately 100,000 clones; 70% to 85% were observed only once. About 35% of the sample lies in the top ten. The sample consisted of PBMCs. These receptors were collected from an older man with lung cancer.

The CDR3 bases are TGTGCCAGCAGTTTAGAGGCCCTACCGCGATATGAGCAGTTCTTC. It translates to CASSLEALPRYEQFF. The chain links TRBV27 to TRBJ2-1; unclear D gene. CDR3 length: 15 amino acids. V lost 2 bases and J 8 bases, leaving 16 bases between the germline ends. The germline gives CDR1 MNHEY, CDR2 SMNVEV (reference sequence).

V usage is TRBV19 and J usage is TRBJ1-5; D is possibly TRBD1 (5 bases). Trimming pared 5 bases from V and 2 bases from J, leaving 16 bases between. Germline V lookup: CDR1 LNHDA, CDR2 SQIVND (reference sequence). This CDR3 has 16 amino acids. The CDR3 DNA reads TGTGCCAGTAGTTCAAACAGGAATTTGGGCAATCAGCCCCAGCATTTT. The encoded protein is CASSSNRNLGNQPQHF.

The chain combines TRBV10-3 with TRBJ2-4, with TRBD1 identical over 7 bases. Per the germline V gene, CDR1 is ENHRY and CDR2 is SYGVKD. Trimming removed 11 bases from V and 7 bases from J; junction bases left unmatched: 26. The CDR3 runs to 18 residues. CDR3 residues: CASTEAWQGGNVRNIQYF. The CDR3 nucleotides are TGTGCCTCCACCGAGGCTTGGCAAGGGGGCAACGTTAGGAACATTCAGTACTTC.

The chain has TRBV6-6 and TRBJ1-4; D remains unclear. The germline V and J ends were trimmed by 4 bases and 6 bases, with 15 bases remaining between them. CDR1 and CDR2 (germline): MNHNY, SVGAGI (reference sequence). The length of the CDR3 is 15 residues. CDR3 amino acids: CASSFFPGMYEKLFF. The CDR3 DNA reads as TGTGCCAGCAGTTTCTTCCCGGGGATGTATGAAAAACTGTTTTTT.

The chain links TRBV5-1 to TRBJ2-2, with D maybe TRBD1 (6 bases). V was shortened by 0 bases and J by 7 bases, with 13 bases between the two germline ends. Germline lookup yields CDR1 SGHRS and CDR2 YFSETQ. The CDR3 consists of 15 residues. The CDR3, as DNA: TGCGCCAGCAGCTTGGGGGGGCTGGTGGACGGGGAGCTGTTTTTT. Translation gives CASSLGGLVDGELFF.

The chain recombines TRBV27 with TRBJ1-1; 11 bases align to TRBD1. The CDR3 runs to 14 residues. In germline, CDR1 is MNHEY, CDR2 SMNVEV (reference sequence). V was pared by 2 bases and J by 4 bases, with 0 bases of the junction left unmatched. The chain's CDR3 is CASSLGTGGTEAFF. The CDR3 nucleotides are TGTGCCAGCAGTTTAGGGACAGGGGGCACTGAAGCTTTCTTT.

V usage is TRBV24-1 and J usage is TRBJ1-4; D gene ambiguous. The germline V gene encodes CDR1 KGHDR and CDR2 SFDVKD. The V end was cut by 5 bases, the J end by 7 bases, with 19 bases between. The CDR3 is made up of 16 amino acids. CDR3 nucleotides: TGTGCCACCAGTGCTCCGCCGGGCCGACAACGTGAAAAACTGTTTTTT. This translates into CATSAPPGRQREKLFF.

The table lists this clone with a few counts. V gene TRBV10-3 combines with J gene TRBJ1-6; 12 bases map to TRBD1. CDR3 size: 15 residues. Germline V gene data show CDR1 as ENHRY and CDR2 as SYGVKD. V lost 5 bases, J lost 8 bases, and 4 bases stayed unmatched. CDR3 in amino acids: CAISWGQGADSPLHF. The CDR3 DNA is TGTGCCATCAGTTGGGGACAGGGGGCTGATTCACCCCTCCACTTT.

This clone has a single count. J is TRBJ2-1 and V is TRBV27; TRBD2 is a possible D gene (5 bases). The CDR3 extends over 14 amino acids. Germline V gene sequence: CDR1 MNHEY, CDR2 SMNVEV (reference sequence). V lost 5 bases and J lost 7, with 15 bases in between. The CDR3 is CASSRPASGNEQFF. DNA of the CDR3: TGTGCCAGCAGTCGTCCCGCTTCGGGAAATGAGCAGTTCTTC.

Only one count was recorded for this clone. This rearrangement joins TRBV18 to TRBJ1-2, with D maybe TRBD1 (5 bases). The germline V gene has CDR1 KGHSH and CDR2 LQKENI. CDR3 length: 15 residues. The germline V and J ends were trimmed by 2 bases and 5 bases, with 15 bases remaining between them. The CDR3 region is CASSPGAGTIYGYTF. Written as DNA, the CDR3 is TGTGCCAGCTCACCAGGGGCAGGCACAATTTATGGCTACACCTTC.

CDR3 nucleotides: TGTGCCAGCGGGTACCGGGACAACACAGATACGCAGTATTTT. This codes for CASGYRDNTDTQYF. This chain connects TRBV27 to TRBJ2-3; a possible D gene is TRBD1 (6 bases). The CDR3 is 14 amino acids. The germline V gene encodes CDR1 MNHEY and CDR2 SMNVEV (reference sequence). V lost 8 bases and J lost 2, with 14 bases in between.

A remark on this clone: The junction differs from germline at one of its ends, possibly a read error. This CDR3 is also generated by other DNA sequences in the sample. V usage is TRBV3-1 (or the pseudogene TRBV3-2) and J usage is TRBJ2-7; D may match TRBD1 or TRBD2 (7 bases each). CDR1 LGHDT and CDR2 YNNKEL come from the germline V gene (reference sequence). The CDR3 covers 15 residues. CDR3 bases: TGCGCCCGCAGCCAGGGGGGGGGACGTCCCTACGAGCAGTACTTC. It specifies CARSQGGGRPYEQYF.

The CDR3 DNA is TGCGCCAGCAGCGGGACAGGGAAGGACCCTGAAGCTTTCTTT. Residues: CASSGTGKDPEAFF. This chain joins TRBV5-1 and TRBJ1-1; 9 nucleotides match TRBD1. V gave up 4 bases and J gave up 6 bases; unmatched junction bases: 7. The V gene's germline CDR1 is SGHRS and CDR2 YFSETQ. CDR3 size: 14 residues.

This sequence joins TRBV7-9 and TRBJ2-2; 7 bases fit TRBD1. The CDR3 length is 15 residues. With V trimmed by 4 bases and J by 1 base, 3 bases remained unmatched. Germline V gene lookup returns CDR1 SEHNR and CDR2 FQNEAQ (reference sequence). The CDR3 is CASSSGQMNTGELFF. CDR3 bases: TGTGCCAGCAGCTCGGGACAGATGAACACCGGGGAGCTGTTTTTT.

The CDR3, as DNA: TGTGCCAGTAGAACAACAGGGGGCCCGGGTGGCTACACCTTC. Its protein product is CASRTTGGPGGYTF. The V gene is TRBV19, the J gene TRBJ1-2; 9 bases agree with TRBD1. Trimming removed 6 bases from V and 7 bases from J; junction bases left unmatched: 9. CDR3 length equals 14 residues. Germline V CDR1 and CDR2: LNHDA, SQIVND (reference sequence).

The chain carries TRBV28 and TRBJ2-6; TRBD1 agrees at 8 bases. This CDR3 comprises 15 residues. Germline trimming cut 10 bases from V and 2 bases from J; bases unmatched to any gene: 7. The germline V gene encodes CDR1 MDHEN and CDR2 SYDVKM. This CDR3 is CATCDRGPGANVLTF. The DNA for the CDR3 is TGTGCCACCTGCGACAGGGGCCCTGGGGCCAACGTCCTGACTTTC.

This chain uses TRBV18 with TRBJ2-2; D might be TRBD1 (6 bases). The CDR3 spans 15 residues. The ends were cut back, 2 bases at V and 5 bases at J, with 12 bases in the middle. Germline lookup yields CDR1 KGHSH and CDR2 LQKENI. The CDR3 DNA reads as TGTGCCAGCTCACCAGGGCAGGGGAAAACCGGGGAGCTGTTTTTT. Protein: CASSPGQGKTGELFF.

The gene calls are TRBV2 and TRBJ2-5; TRBD1 agrees at 8 bases. V lost 9 bases, J lost 2 bases, and 11 bases stayed unmatched. Germline V CDR1 and CDR2: SNHLY, FYNNEI. The CDR3 totals 15 residues. CDR3 bases: TGTGCCAGTAACTTTCAGGGGGCACTGCAAGAGACCCAGTACTTC. Translated: CASNFQGALQETQYF.

The rearrangement joins TRBV7-9 to TRBJ1-6, with D unresolved. V lost 5 bases, J lost 6 bases, and 5 bases lay in between. The CDR3 is 12 amino acids. CDR1 and CDR2 (germline): SEHNR, FQNEAQ (reference sequence). CDR3 protein: CASSLVNSPLHF. The CDR3 DNA sequence: TGTGCCAGCAGCCTGGTTAATTCACCCCTCCACTTT.

This chain uses TRBV6-2 or TRBV6-3 with TRBJ1-1; D is uncertain. Trimming stripped 2 bases from V and 8 bases from J, with 6 bases between. The germline V gene encodes CDR1 MNHEY and CDR2 SVGEGT. The CDR3 is made up of 11 amino acids. This chain's CDR3 is CASSYGFEAFF. The CDR3 DNA is TGTGCCAGCAGTTACGGCTTCGAAGCTTTCTTT.

CDR3: CASSENVRTEAFF. In nucleotides, the CDR3 is TGTGCCAGCAGTGAAAACGTCCGAACAGAAGCTTTCTTT. The J gene is TRBJ1-1, the V gene TRBV6-1; D call uncertain. Germline CDR1 MNHNS, CDR2 SASEGT. CDR3 size: 13 residues. V was clipped by 2 bases and J by 8 bases, with 12 bases between them.

V is TRBV9 and J is TRBJ2-3, with 9 bases aligning to TRBD1. V shed 6 bases and J 5 bases; nucleotides not matched to a gene: 7. The CDR3 sequence is 14 residues long. Germline CDR1 is SGDLS and CDR2 is YYNGEE. The CDR3 sequence: CASNEQGAGDTQYF. The CDR3 coding sequence is TGTGCCAGCAACGAACAGGGGGCGGGAGATACGCAGTATTTT.

V is TRBV2 and J is TRBJ1-5, with D unclear. Germline CDR1 is SNHLY and CDR2 is FYNNEI. This CDR3 region has 18 residues. The V gene lost 0 bases and the J gene lost 2 bases, with 17 bases spanning the gap. The DNA for the CDR3 is TGTGCCAGCAGTGAAGCGCTTCACGTTTTCGTCGGCAATCAGCCCCAGCATTTT. Its translation: CASSEALHVFVGNQPQHF. Full variable domain (missing parts from reference TRBV2 and TRBJ1-5): EPEVTQTPSHQVTQMGQEVILRCVPISNHLYFYWYRQILGQKVEFLVSFYNNEISEKSEIFDDQFSVERPDGSNFTLKIRSTKLEDSAMYFCASSEALHVFVGNQPQHFGDGTRLSIL.

This clone was detected a few times. V gene TRBV5-6 combines with J gene TRBJ1-1, with 7 bases identical to TRBD1. V gave up 4 bases and J gave up 3 bases; unmatched junction bases: 6. Germline CDR1 SGHDT, CDR2 YYEEEE. The CDR3 runs 14 residues. The CDR3 DNA reads TGTGCCAGCAGCATACAGGGGAGCCACACTGAAGCTTTCTTT. Amino acids: CASSIQGSHTEAFF.